Below are 20 T cell receptor beta chains sequenced from a single sample in a study of blood T cell repertoires in COVID-19 (dated by TCRdb to the early 2020s). The library was obtained by the immunoSEQ multiplex PCR assay. TCRdb re-hosts the immuneACCESS table, in-frame sequences only. Its copies lack some clones; in the studies checked, an unresolved V gene accounts for under half of them, and the cause for the rest is not known. This sample holds some 300,000 clones; roughly 88% were observed only once. 1% of the sample goes to the ten largest clones. The sample comprised PBMCs or T cells enriched from blood (not recorded which). These receptors originate from a woman aged 25 to 39 who had recovered from COVID-19.

The chain joins TRBV28 to TRBJ1-6; a possible D gene is TRBD1 (5 bases). CDR1 is MDHEN and CDR2 is SYDVKM in the germline V gene. The CDR3 totals 14 residues. V dropped 6 bases and J dropped 6 bases, with 12 bases sitting between them. In nucleotides, the CDR3 is TGTGCCAGCAGGCTGACAGAGGCTAATTCACCCCTCCACTTT. It encodes CASRLTEANSPLHF.

The chain combines TRBV7-8 with TRBJ1-1; a weak D match, TRBD1 (5 bases). The CDR3 loop spans 14 amino acids. V lost 5 bases and J lost 10, with 20 bases in between. CDR1 is SGHVS, CDR2 FQNEAQ, per germline. CDR3 amino acids: CASSQAGLLIGAFF. The CDR3 DNA reads TGTGCCAGCAGCCAGGCAGGGCTTCTGATTGGAGCTTTCTTT.

The gene calls are TRBV14 and TRBJ2-5, with TRBD1 matching over 9 bases. After removal of 4 bases from V and 5 bases from J, the junction contained 8 bases not matched to a gene. The germline gives CDR1 SGHDN, CDR2 FVKESK. The CDR3 runs 15 residues. CDR3 in amino acids: CASSRPGQGFETQYF. The CDR3 nucleotides read TGTGCCAGCAGCCGCCCTGGACAGGGGTTCGAGACCCAGTACTTC.

This clone appeared a single time. The CDR3 coding sequence is TGCGCCAGCAGCTTGAAGGAAGGACAGGGGTCCTATGAGCAGTTCTTC. It specifies CASSLKEGQGSYEQFF. The chain combines TRBV5-1 with TRBJ2-1; 9 bases align to TRBD1. Germline V gene data show CDR1 as SGHRS and CDR2 as YFSETQ. The CDR3 contains 16 residues. After removal of 1 base from V and 8 bases from J, the junction contained 10 bases not matched to a gene.

The chain has TRBV11-2 and TRBJ1-1; a weak D match, TRBD1 (5 bases). Per germline, CDR1 SGHAT and CDR2 FQNNGV. The CDR3 totals 13 residues. Trimming cost V 5 bases and J 2 bases, with 9 bases left between them. This CDR3 reads CASSGAYNTEAFF. Here the CDR3 DNA reads TGTGCCAGCAGCGGGGCGTATAACACTGAAGCTTTCTTT.

The gene calls are TRBV12-5 and TRBJ1-2; D uncertain. V gave up 6 bases and J gave up 7 bases, with 21 bases separating them. The V gene's germline CDR1 is LGHNT and CDR2 FRNRAP. This CDR3 spans 15 amino acids. This CDR3 reads CASGPVDTYDGGYTF. The CDR3, as DNA: TGTGCTAGTGGACCCGTCGACACATATGATGGTGGCTACACCTTC.

The V and J genes are TRBV4-3 and TRBJ2-5; perhaps TRBD2 as D (7 bases). This CDR3 comprises 16 residues. The germline V and J ends were trimmed by 0 bases and 1 base, with 12 bases remaining between them. Germline values: CDR1 LGHNA, CDR2 YSLEER. The DNA for the CDR3 is TGCGCCAGCAGCCAAGAATGGCGGGGGCTCCAAGAGACCCAGTACTTC. It codes for CASSQEWRGLQETQYF.

This chain links TRBV3-1 (or the pseudogene TRBV3-2) with TRBJ2-4; 13 bases match TRBD2. This CDR3 has 16 residues. The germline gives CDR1 LGHDT, CDR2 YNNKEL (reference sequence). Unmatched junction bases numbered 7, after V lost 3 bases and J lost 8 bases. CDR3 in amino acids: CASSHRTTSGRYIQYF. The CDR3 DNA follows: TGTGCCAGCAGCCATCGGACGACTAGCGGGAGGTACATTCAGTACTTC.

This rearrangement joins TRBV5-5 to TRBJ2-5; D is perhaps TRBD1 (5 bases). The germline V gene has CDR1 SGHKS and CDR2 YYEKEE (reference sequence). The CDR3 spans 14 residues. Trimming cost V 4 bases and J 5 bases, with 15 bases left between them. CDR3 in amino acids: CASSRAGNTETQYF. CDR3 coding DNA: TGTGCCAGCAGCCGAGCAGGGAATACGGAGACCCAGTACTTC.

This clone was recorded once. The chain carries TRBV10-3 and TRBJ2-7, with D perhaps matching TRBD2 (5 bases). The CDR3 is 14 residues long. The V gene's germline CDR1 is ENHRY and CDR2 SYGVKD. The V end lost 2 bases, the J end lost 4 bases, and 12 bases lay between the germline ends. The CDR3 here is CAISEIGSGYEQYF. The CDR3 DNA reads as TGTGCCATCAGTGAGATAGGGAGTGGGTACGAGCAGTACTTC.

The chain is built from TRBV27 and TRBJ2-7; 9 bases are a match to TRBD1. The CDR3 consists of 20 residues. With V trimmed by 5 bases and J by 3 bases, 23 bases remained unmatched. From germline, CDR1 is MNHEY and CDR2 SMNVEV (reference sequence). CDR3 bases: TGTGCCAGCAGTCCACGGGACAGGGTGTTAGCGAGAGTTTCTTTCTACGAGCAGTACTTC. This codes for CASSPRDRVLARVSFYEQYF.

The chain combines TRBV12-3 or TRBV12-4 with TRBJ2-5; 9 bases fit TRBD1. V gave up 6 bases and J gave up 4 bases; unmatched junction bases: 3. The CDR3 is 13 amino acids. The DNA of the CDR3 is TGTGCCAGCAGCGTGACAGGGGGAGAGACCCAGTACTTC. Encoded protein: CASSVTGGETQYF.

The chain's CDR3 is CASSLAGTGGEKLFF. In DNA, the CDR3 is TGTGCCAGCAGCTTAGCCGGGACCGGGGGTGAAAAACTGTTTTTT. This chain uses TRBV7-2 with TRBJ1-4; tentatively, D is TRBD1 (5 bases). The CDR3 length is 15 residues. The V and J ends lost 0 bases and 7 bases respectively, with 12 bases between them. CDR1 is SGHTA and CDR2 is FQGNSA in the germline V gene.

The rearrangement joins TRBV5-8 to TRBJ2-2; TRBD1 aligns across 8 bases. With 4 bases clipped from V and 5 bases from J, the junction kept 10 bases outside the gene matches. CDR1 and CDR2 from the germline V gene are SGHTS and YDEGEE. This CDR3 is built from 16 residues. CDR3 nucleotide sequence: TGTGCCAGCAGCATTGGACAGGGCATTTTAACCGGGGAGCTGTTTTTT. It translates to CASSIGQGILTGELFF. The full variable domain, in which reference TRBV5-8 and TRBJ2-2 provide the parts outside the CDR3, is EAGVTQSPTHLIKTRGQQATLRCSPISGHTSVYWYQQALGLGLQFLLWYDEGEERNRGNFPPRFSGRQFPNYSSELNVNALELEDSALYLCASSIGQGILTGELFFGEGSRLTVL.

J is TRBJ1-5 and V is TRBV28; possibly TRBD1 for D (6 bases). Trimming shortened V by 5 bases and J by 2 bases, and 16 bases separated the two germline ends. The CDR3 sequence is 16 residues long. CDR1 MDHEN and CDR2 SYDVKM come from the germline V gene. CDR3 sequence reads: CASSPRGGLGNQPQHF. CDR3 DNA: TGTGCCAGCAGTCCGCGGGGGGGCTTGGGCAATCAGCCCCAGCATTTT.

The genes are TRBV27 and TRBJ1-1; no clear D gene. V was shortened by 4 bases and J by 1 base, with 4 bases between the two germline ends. The CDR3 extends over 12 amino acids. Germline assignment: CDR1 MNHEY and CDR2 SMNVEV (reference sequence). CDR3 protein: CASSSKNTEAFF. CDR3 sequence (DNA): TGTGCCAGCAGTTCCAAGAACACTGAAGCTTTCTTT.

This chain connects TRBV28 to TRBJ1-6, with 7 bases aligning to TRBD1. The CDR3 is made up of 14 amino acids. V gave up 9 bases and J gave up 5 bases; unmatched junction bases: 7. Per germline, CDR1 MDHEN and CDR2 SYDVKM. The CDR3 sequence: CARPRGQDNSPLHF. The CDR3 nucleotides read TGTGCCAGACCGAGGGGGCAGGATAATTCACCCCTCCACTTT.

The chain links TRBV27 to TRBJ2-2, with 11 bases aligning to TRBD2. Per the germline V gene, CDR1 is MNHEY and CDR2 is SMNVEV (reference sequence). This CDR3 spans 17 amino acids. The V gene end was trimmed by 5 bases and the J gene end by 1 base; junction bases not matched to a gene: 6. CDR3 amino acids: CASSPHGTSGNTGELFF. CDR3 in DNA: TGTGCCAGCAGTCCTCACGGGACTAGCGGGAACACCGGGGAGCTGTTTTTT.

This clone was detected a few times. The chain employs TRBV6-2 or TRBV6-3 and TRBJ2-5; D not certain. The ends were cut back, 5 bases at V and 5 bases at J, with 6 bases in the middle. Per germline, CDR1 MNHEY and CDR2 SVGEGT. The CDR3 covers 11 residues. The CDR3 loop reads CASSSRETQYF. The CDR3 coding sequence is TGTGCCAGCAGTAGCCGGGAGACCCAGTACTTC.

The chain links TRBV2 to TRBJ1-6, with D possibly being TRBD1 (5 bases). CDR1 is SNHLY and CDR2 is FYNNEI in the germline V gene. Trimming shortened V by 1 base and J by 13 bases, and 17 bases separated the two germline ends. The CDR3 sequence is 15 residues long. In DNA, the CDR3 is TGTGCCAGCAGTGAAGACCCGCAGGGCGTGGCGCCCCTCCACTTT. Translated: CASSEDPQGVAPLHF.